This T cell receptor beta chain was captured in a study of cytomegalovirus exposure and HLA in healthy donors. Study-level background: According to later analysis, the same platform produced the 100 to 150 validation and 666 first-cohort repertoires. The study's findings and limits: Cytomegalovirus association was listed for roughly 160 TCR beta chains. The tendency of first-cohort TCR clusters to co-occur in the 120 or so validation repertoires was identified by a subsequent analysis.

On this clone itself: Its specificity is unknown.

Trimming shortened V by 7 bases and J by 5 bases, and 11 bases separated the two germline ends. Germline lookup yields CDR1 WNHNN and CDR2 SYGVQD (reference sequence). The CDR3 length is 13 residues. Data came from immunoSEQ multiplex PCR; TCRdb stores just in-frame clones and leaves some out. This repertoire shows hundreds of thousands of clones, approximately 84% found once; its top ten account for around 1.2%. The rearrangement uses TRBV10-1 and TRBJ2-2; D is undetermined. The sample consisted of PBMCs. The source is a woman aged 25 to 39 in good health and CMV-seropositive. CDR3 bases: TGCGCCAGCACGACGACTGGTACCGGGGAGCTGTTTTTT. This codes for CASTTTGTGELFF.